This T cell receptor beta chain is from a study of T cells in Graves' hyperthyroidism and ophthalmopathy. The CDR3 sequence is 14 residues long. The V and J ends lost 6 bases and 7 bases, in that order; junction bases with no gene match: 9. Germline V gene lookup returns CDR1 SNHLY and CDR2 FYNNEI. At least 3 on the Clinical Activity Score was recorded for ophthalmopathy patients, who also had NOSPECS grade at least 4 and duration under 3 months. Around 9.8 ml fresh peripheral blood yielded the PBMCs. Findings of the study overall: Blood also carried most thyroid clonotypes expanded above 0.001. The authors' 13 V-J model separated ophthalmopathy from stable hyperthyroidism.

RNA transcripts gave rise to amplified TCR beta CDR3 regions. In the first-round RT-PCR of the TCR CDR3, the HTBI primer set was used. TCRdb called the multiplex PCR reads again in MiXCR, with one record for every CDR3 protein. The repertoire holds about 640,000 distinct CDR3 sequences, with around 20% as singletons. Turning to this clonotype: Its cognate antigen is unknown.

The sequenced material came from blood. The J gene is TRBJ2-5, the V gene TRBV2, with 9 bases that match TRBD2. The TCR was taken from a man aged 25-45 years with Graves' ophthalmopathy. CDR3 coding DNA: TGTGCCAGCAGATTTAGCGGGAGTATCGGGACCCAGTACTTC. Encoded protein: CASRFSGSIGTQYF.